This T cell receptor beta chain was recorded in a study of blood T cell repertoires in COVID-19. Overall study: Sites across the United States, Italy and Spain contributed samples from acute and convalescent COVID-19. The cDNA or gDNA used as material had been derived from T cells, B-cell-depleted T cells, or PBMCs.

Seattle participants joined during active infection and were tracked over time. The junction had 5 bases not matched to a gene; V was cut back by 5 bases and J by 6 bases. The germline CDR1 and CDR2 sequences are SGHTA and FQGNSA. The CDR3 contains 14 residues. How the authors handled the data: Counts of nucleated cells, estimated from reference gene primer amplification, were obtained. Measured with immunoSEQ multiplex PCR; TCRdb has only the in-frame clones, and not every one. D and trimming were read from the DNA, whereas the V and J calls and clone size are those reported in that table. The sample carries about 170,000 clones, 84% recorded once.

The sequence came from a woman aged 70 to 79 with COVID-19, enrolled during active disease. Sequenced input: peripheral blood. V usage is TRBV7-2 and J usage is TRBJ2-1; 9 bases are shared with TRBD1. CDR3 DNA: TGTGCCAGCAGCAGGGACAGGGCCTTCAATGAGCAGTTCTTC. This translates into CASSRDRAFNEQFF.